Below, 18 T cell receptor beta chains from the same sample are listed, as sequenced in a study of tumor-infiltrating lymphocytes in primary liver carcinoma. TCR beta cDNA was reverse-transcribed from about 500 ng of total RNA. The reaction used a constant-region primer and ProtoScript II reverse transcriptase. Libraries for TCR beta were built through three nested multiplex PCR rounds, which together made up a slightly modified ARM-PCR procedure. A C-beta reverse primer was combined with TRBV1-TRBV30 forward primers in the first two PCR rounds, and each round had 9 to 10 cycles. TCRdb fed the multiplex PCR reads into MiXCR, producing one record per CDR3 protein. Of under 150,000 distinct CDR3 sequences detected, 55% to 70% appear once; the ten largest clones hold more than 7%. The roughly 18-34 mg bulk tissue piece was not sorted before simultaneous RNA and DNA extraction. Input material: tumor-adjacent normal liver tissue. The receptors come from a woman in her fifties or sixties with primary liver carcinoma and hepatitis B virus infection.

About this clonotype itself: A much larger clone is a single base away; this may be a read error. The chain couples TRBV28 to TRBJ2-7; 8 bases agree with TRBD1. Germline CDR1 MDHEN, CDR2 SYDVKM. The CDR3 is 14 residues long. The CDR3 region is CASSTRTGTYEQCF. The CDR3 region has the DNA TGTGCCAGCAGTACCAGGACAGGGACCTACGAGCAGTGCTTC.

The table lists this clonotype with a count of one. No conserved phenylalanine or tryptophan ends this CDR3, so it is likely a read error. This rearrangement joins TRBV5-4 to TRBJ2-3; D gene uncertain. The CDR3 contains 13 residues. Germline CDR1 SGHNT, CDR2 YYREEE (reference sequence). CDR3 coding DNA: TGTGCCAGCAGCACCCCGGCCGTCGATACCCAGTATTCT. It specifies CASSTPAVDTQYS.

A word on this clonotype: The missing conserved phenylalanine or tryptophan at the end of this CDR3 makes a read error likely. This chain links TRBV24-1 with TRBJ2-1, with a tentative D call TRBD1 (6 bases). Germline V gene lookup returns CDR1 KGHDR and CDR2 SFDVKD. Deletions cut 2 bases from V and 4 bases from J, with 14 bases between. The CDR3 length is 16 residues. CDR3 nucleotide sequence: TGTGCCACCAGTGATTCCGCCGGGACAAGTTACAATGAGCAGTTCCTC. The encoded protein is CATSDSAGTSYNEQFL.

As concerns this clonotype: This could be a read error, since a much larger clone is one nucleotide away. This chain connects TRBV28 to TRBJ2-1; D gene unclear. The CDR3 loop spans 15 amino acids. The germline V gene has CDR1 MDHEN and CDR2 SYDVKM. CDR3 loop: CASSEVVGSYNVQFF. The CDR3 bases are TGTGCCAGCAGTGAAGTGGTCGGCTCCTACAATGTGCAGTTCTTC.

A word on this clonotype: The junction departs from the called germline gene at one end, perhaps through a read error. V gene TRBV12-3 or TRBV12-4 combines with J gene TRBJ1-1; 9 positions match TRBD1. The CDR3 sequence is 15 residues long. CDR3: CVSSGRTGGKTEAFF. The CDR3 DNA reads TGTGTCAGCAGTGGAAGAACAGGGGGCAAGACTGAAGCTTTCTTT.

Points on this clonotype: At one end, the junction sequence differs from germline, possibly due to a read error. The rearrangement joins TRBV5-6 to TRBJ2-5; perhaps TRBD2 as D (5 bases). Germline CDR1 reads SGHDT; CDR2 reads YYEEEE. This CDR3 contains 14 residues. This chain's CDR3 is CASSLAGTRETQYF. The CDR3 DNA sequence: TGTGCCAGCAGCTTGGCGGGAACGCGAGAGACCCAATACTTC.

The V gene is TRBV12-3 or TRBV12-4, the J gene TRBJ2-3; D not resolved. The length of the CDR3 is 13 residues. V lost 11 bases and J lost 1, with 13 bases in between. CDR3 nucleotide sequence: TGTGCCCTCCGGGCTCAAGGCACAGATACGCAGTATTTT. It is translated as CALRAQGTDTQYF.

The chain combines TRBV4-1 with TRBJ1-2; weak D call: TRBD1 (5 bases). Trimming removed 0 bases at V and 9 bases at J, with 17 bases between. The CDR3 spans 15 residues. Germline CDR1 and CDR2: MGHRA and YSYEKL. CDR3 DNA: TGCGCCAGCAGCCAAGATTCAGGGCCTGACCATAGCTACACCTTC. Amino acids: CASSQDSGPDHSYTF.

Worth noting for this clonotype: A junction end diverges from the germline sequence, so it may reflect a read error. V and J are TRBV6-1 and TRBJ2-2, with D tentatively TRBD1 or TRBD2 (5 bases each). The CDR3 loop spans 14 amino acids. Germline V gene sequence: CDR1 MNHNS, CDR2 SASEGT. DNA of the CDR3: TGTGCCAGCCGGGACGGCCCGGACACCGATGAGCCGTTTTTT. This sequence encodes CASRDGPDTDEPFF.

The chain combines TRBV28 with TRBJ2-3; D call uncertain. V lost 4 bases and J 2 bases, leaving 13 bases between the germline ends. The CDR3 loop spans 15 amino acids. Germline V gene sequence: CDR1 MDHEN, CDR2 SYDVKM. CDR3 coding DNA: TGTGCCAGCAGTTCTGGTCTCCAGTTCACAGATACGCAGTATTTT. Translation gives CASSSGLQFTDTQYF.

This clonotype came up many times. This sequence joins TRBV12-5 and TRBJ1-1; perhaps TRBD1 as D (5 bases). The germline gives CDR1 LGHNT, CDR2 FRNRAP. V was cut by 2 bases and J by 0 bases, with 13 bases left in between. The CDR3 contains 16 residues. The DNA of the CDR3 is TGTGCTAGTGGTTTGCCTCGGGGGGTTTTGAACACTGAAGCTTTCTTT. It codes for CASGLPRGVLNTEAFF. The variable domain in full, completed from reference TRBV12-5 and TRBJ1-1, reads DARVTQTPRHKVTEMGQEVTMRCQPILGHNTVFWYRQTMMQGLELLAYFRNRAPLDDSGMPKDRFSAEMPDATLATLKIQPSEPRDSAVYFCASGLPRGVLNTEAFFGQGTRLTVV.

The chain couples TRBV5-6 to TRBJ2-1, with a possible D match to TRBD1 (6 bases). V lost 4 bases and J lost 0, with 14 bases in between. Germline V gene lookup returns CDR1 SGHDT and CDR2 YYEEEE. The length of the CDR3 is 16 residues. This CDR3 reads CASSRKGESSYNEQFF. CDR3 DNA sequence: TGTGCCAGCAGCCGGAAGGGGGAGAGCTCCTACAATGAGCAGTTCTTC.

In its sample, this clonotype was seen many times. The genes are TRBV29-1 and TRBJ2-2; 11 bases match TRBD2. The CDR3 loop spans 16 amino acids. The germline CDR1 and CDR2 sequences are SQVTM and ANQGSEA. J was trimmed by 2 bases and V by 6 bases; bases with no gene match: 8. CDR3 nucleotide sequence: TGCAGCGTGATAGCGGGAGGGTCGGTTAACACCGGGGAGCTGTTTTTT. Its protein is CSVIAGGSVNTGELFF.

This clonotype was counted ten times or more. The chain couples TRBV7-3 to TRBJ2-1, with D possibly TRBD2 on 5 matching bases. V was trimmed by 1 base and J by 6 bases, leaving 19 bases between them. The CDR3 length is 17 residues. CDR1 SGHTA and CDR2 FQGTGA come from the germline V gene. The CDR3 loop reads CASSLKSGLASSNEQFF. CDR3 coding DNA: TGTGCCAGCAGCTTAAAGTCTGGTCTAGCTTCGAGCAATGAGCAGTTCTTC.

The chain carries TRBV28 and TRBJ2-5, with D perhaps matching TRBD1 (7 bases). The V end was cut by 6 bases, the J end by 14 bases, with 19 bases between. The CDR3 covers 12 residues. Germline CDR1 is MDHEN and CDR2 is SYDVKM. The CDR3 protein is CASRTGEVTLYF. CDR3 bases: TGTGCCAGCAGAACAGGGGAGGTGACCCTATACTTC.

The chain uses TRBV20-1 and TRBJ2-1; possibly TRBD1 for D (6 bases). CDR3 length equals 15 residues. The ends were cut back, 3 bases at V and 3 bases at J, with 15 bases in the middle. Germline V CDR1 and CDR2: DFQATT, SNEGSKA (reference sequence). The CDR3 DNA follows: TGCAGTGCTAGCCCCGGGACAAGGTACTACAATGAGCAGTTCTTC. Its protein is CSASPGTRYYNEQFF.

This clonotype is a singleton in its sample. A junction boundary mismatches the germline segment, possibly from a read error. CDR3 in amino acids: CVSSLGPSGSYKQYF. The CDR3 coding sequence is TGTGTCAGCAGTTTAGGGCCTAGCGGGAGCTACAAGCAGTACTTC. The chain carries TRBV11-2 and TRBJ2-7, with TRBD2 identical over 10 bases. Germline loops: CDR1 SGHAT, CDR2 FQNNGV. CDR3 length: 15 residues.

In the case of this clonotype: A clone one base away is much larger, so this may be a read error. The chain is built from TRBV6-4 and TRBJ2-7, with 10 bases aligning to TRBD2. Germline lookup yields CDR1 MRHNA and CDR2 SNTAGT. The V and J ends lost 6 bases and 7 bases, in that order; junction bases with no gene match: 9. The CDR3 has 14 amino acids. The CDR3 loop reads CASSEREGDAEQYF. CDR3 DNA sequence: TGTGCCAGCAGCGAGCGGGAGGGAGATGCGGAGCAGTACTTC.